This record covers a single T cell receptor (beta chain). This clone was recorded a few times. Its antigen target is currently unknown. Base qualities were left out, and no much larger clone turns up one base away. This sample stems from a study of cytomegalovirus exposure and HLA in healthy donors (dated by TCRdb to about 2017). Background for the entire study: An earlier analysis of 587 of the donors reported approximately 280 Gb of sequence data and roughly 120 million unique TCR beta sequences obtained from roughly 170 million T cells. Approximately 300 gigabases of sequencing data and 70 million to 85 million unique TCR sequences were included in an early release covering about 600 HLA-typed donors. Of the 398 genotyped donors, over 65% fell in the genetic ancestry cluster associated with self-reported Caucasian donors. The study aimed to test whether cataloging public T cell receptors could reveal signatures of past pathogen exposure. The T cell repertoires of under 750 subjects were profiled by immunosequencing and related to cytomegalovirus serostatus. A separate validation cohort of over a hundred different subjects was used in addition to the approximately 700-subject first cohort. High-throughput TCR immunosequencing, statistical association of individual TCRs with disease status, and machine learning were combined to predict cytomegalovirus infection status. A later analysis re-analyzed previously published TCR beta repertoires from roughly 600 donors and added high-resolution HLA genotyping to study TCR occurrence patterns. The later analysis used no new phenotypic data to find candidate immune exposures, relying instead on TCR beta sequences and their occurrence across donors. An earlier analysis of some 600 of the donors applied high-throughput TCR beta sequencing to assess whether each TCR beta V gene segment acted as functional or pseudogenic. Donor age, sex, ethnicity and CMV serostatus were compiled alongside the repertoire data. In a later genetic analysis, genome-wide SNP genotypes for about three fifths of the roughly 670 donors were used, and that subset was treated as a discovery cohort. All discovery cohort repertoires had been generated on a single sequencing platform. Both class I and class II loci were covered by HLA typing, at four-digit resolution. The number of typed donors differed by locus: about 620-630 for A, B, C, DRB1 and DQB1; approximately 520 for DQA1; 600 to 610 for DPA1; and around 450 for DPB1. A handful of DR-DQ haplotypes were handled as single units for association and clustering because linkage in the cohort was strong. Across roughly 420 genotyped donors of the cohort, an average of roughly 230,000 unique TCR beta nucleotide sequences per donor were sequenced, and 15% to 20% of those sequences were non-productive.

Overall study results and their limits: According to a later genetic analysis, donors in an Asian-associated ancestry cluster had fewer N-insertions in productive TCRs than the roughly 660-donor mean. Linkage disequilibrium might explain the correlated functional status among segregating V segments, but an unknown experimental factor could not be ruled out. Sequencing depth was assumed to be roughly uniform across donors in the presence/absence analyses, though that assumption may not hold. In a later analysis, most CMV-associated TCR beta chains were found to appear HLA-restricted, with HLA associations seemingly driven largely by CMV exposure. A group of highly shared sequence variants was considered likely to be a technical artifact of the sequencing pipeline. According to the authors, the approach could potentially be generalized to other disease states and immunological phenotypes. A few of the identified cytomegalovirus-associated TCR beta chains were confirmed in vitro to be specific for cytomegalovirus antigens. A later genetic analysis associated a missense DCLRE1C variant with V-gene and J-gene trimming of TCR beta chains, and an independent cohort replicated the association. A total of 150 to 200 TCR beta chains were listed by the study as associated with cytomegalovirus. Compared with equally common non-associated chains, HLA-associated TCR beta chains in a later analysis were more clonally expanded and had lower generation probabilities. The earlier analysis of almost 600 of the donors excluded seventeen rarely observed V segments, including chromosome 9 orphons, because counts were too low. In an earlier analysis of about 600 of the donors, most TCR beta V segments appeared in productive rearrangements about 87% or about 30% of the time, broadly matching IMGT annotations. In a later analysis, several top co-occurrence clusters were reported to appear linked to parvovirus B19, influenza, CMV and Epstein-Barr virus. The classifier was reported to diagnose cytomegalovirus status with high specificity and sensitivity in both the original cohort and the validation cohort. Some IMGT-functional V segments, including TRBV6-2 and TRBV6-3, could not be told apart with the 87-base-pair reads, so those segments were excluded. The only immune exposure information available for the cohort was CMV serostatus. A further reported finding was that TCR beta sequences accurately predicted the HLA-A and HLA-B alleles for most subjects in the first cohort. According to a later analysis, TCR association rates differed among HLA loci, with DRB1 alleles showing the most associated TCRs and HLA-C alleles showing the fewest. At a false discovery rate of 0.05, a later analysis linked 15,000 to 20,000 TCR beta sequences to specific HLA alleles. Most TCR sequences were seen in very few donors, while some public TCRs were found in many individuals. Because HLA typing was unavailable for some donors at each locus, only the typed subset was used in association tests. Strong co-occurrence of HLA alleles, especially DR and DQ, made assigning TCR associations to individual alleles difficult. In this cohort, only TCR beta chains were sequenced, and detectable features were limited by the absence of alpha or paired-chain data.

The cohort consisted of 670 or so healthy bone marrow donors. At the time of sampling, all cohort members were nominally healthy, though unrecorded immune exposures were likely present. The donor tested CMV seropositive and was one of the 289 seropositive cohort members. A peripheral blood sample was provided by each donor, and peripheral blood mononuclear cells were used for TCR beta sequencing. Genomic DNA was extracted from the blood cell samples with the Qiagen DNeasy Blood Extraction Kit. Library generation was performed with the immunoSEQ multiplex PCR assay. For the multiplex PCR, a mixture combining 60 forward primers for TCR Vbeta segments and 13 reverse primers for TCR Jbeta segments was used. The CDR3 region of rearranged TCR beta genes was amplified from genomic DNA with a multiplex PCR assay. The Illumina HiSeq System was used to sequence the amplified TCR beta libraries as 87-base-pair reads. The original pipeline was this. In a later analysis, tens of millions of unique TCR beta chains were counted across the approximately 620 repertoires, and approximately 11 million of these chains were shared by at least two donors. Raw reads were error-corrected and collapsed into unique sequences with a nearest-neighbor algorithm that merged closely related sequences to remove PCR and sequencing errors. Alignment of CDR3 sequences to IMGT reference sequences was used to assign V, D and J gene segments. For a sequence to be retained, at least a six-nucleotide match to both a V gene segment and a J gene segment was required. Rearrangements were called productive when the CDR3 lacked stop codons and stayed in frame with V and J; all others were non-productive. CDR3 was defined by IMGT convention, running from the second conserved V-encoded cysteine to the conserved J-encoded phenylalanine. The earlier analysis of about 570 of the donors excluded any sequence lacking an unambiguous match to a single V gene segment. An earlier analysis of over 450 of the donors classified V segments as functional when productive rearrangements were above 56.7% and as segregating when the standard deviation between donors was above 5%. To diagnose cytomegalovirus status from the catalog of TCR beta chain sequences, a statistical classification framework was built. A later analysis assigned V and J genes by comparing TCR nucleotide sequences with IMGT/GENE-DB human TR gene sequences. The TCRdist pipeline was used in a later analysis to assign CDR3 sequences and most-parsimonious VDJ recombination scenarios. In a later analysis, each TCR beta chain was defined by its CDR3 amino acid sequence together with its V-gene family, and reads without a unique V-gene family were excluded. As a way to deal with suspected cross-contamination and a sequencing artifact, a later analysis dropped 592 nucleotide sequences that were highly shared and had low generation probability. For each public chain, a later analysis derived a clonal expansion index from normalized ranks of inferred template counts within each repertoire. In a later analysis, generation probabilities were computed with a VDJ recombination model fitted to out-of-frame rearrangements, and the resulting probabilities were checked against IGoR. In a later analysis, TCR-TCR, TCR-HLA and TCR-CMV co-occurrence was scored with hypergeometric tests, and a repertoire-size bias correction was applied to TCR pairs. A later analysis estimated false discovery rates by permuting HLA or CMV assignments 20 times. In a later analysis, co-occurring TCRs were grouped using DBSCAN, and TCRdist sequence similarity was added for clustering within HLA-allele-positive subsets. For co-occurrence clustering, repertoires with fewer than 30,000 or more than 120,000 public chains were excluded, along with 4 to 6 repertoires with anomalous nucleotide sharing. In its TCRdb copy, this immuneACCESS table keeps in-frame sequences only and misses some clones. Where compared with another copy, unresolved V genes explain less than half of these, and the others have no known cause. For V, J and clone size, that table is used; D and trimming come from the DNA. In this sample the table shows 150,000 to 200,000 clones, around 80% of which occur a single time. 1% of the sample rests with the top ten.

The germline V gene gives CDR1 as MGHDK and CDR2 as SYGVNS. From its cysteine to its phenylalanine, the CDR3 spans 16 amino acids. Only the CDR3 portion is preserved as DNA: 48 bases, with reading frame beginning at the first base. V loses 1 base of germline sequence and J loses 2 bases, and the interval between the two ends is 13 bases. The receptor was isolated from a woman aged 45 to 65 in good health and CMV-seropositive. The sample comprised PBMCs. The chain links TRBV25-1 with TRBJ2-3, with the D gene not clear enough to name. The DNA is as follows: TGTGCCAGCAGTGAATTGGCAGGCCGTTACACAGATACGCAGTATTTT. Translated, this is CASSELAGRYTDTQYF.